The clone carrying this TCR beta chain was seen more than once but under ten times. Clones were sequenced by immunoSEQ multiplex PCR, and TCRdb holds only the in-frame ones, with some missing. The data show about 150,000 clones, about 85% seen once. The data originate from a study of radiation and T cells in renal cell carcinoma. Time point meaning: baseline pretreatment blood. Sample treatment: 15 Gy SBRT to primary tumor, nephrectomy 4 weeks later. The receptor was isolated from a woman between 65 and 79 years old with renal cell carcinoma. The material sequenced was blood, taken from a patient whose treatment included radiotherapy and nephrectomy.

The CDR3 reads CASRSQETQYF. The CDR3 DNA is TGTGCCAGCAGGTCCCAAGAGACCCAGTACTTC. V is TRBV18 and J is TRBJ2-5; D uncertain. Germline CDR1 KGHSH, CDR2 LQKENI. The CDR3 is 11 amino acids. Trimming removed 8 bases from V and 1 base from J, with 5 bases in between. The full variable domain, with the rest looked up from reference TRBV18 and TRBJ2-5, is NAGVMQNPRHLVRRRGQEARLRCSPMKGHSHVYWYRQLPEEGLKFMVYLQKENIIDESGMPKERFSAEFPKEGPSILRIQQVVRGDSAAYFCASRSQETQYFGPGTRLLVL.